This T cell receptor (beta chain) was captured in a study of blood T cell repertoires in COVID-19. Study-wide background: Whether acute or convalescent, the COVID-19 samples came from the United States, Italy and Spain.

Enrollees, about 18 to 100 years old, lived in roughly 24 US areas. Which cohort a participant joined came from the clinical history participants gave. The germline V gene has CDR1 MNHEY and CDR2 SVGEGT. V was pared by 0 bases and J by 14 bases, with 11 bases between. The CDR3 sequence is 13 residues long. This clone was seen ten or more times. Profiling relied on immunoSEQ multiplex PCR, and the TCRdb table lists in-frame clones only, not all of them. The sample includes fewer than 150,000 clones, 84% seen only once; the top ten take approximately 1.6%. The J gene is TRBJ1-6, the V gene TRBV6-2 or TRBV6-3; D not resolved. Input material: PBMCs or T cells enriched from blood (not recorded which). The receptor was derived from a woman aged 18-29 years who had been exposed to COVID-19. The CDR3 DNA is TGTGCCAGCAGTTACTCGAAGCCGGAGTCCCTCCACTTT. It specifies CASSYSKPESLHF.